This TCR beta chain derives from a study of T cells in Graves' hyperthyroidism and ophthalmopathy. Study summary: Blood was drawn when the patient was first diagnosed and still untreated.

TCR beta CDR3 regions were amplified from RNA transcripts. Primed by the HTBI set, a first-round RT-PCR was run on the TCR CDR3. TCRdb used MiXCR to reprocess the multiplex PCR reads, holding one entry per CDR3 protein. The sample carries over 500,000 distinct CDR3 sequences, roughly a sixth recorded once. V was shortened by 2 bases and J by 2 bases, with 4 bases between the two germline ends. CDR3 size: 13 residues. The V gene's germline CDR1 is SGHTA and CDR2 FQGNSA. In this sample, this clonotype turned up many times. Its antigen remains unidentified. Individuals with ophthalmopathy presented a Clinical Activity Score of at least 3, a NOSPECS grade of at least 4 and a duration under 3 months. Regarding the study as a whole: The blood repertoire included most of the expanded thyroid clonotypes above 0.001. Researchers report that a 13 V-J model separated ophthalmopathy from stable hyperthyroidism.

Sample: blood. The TCR originated in a woman younger than 35 with Graves' ophthalmopathy. The chain carries TRBV7-2 and TRBJ2-1; D ambiguous. The CDR3 DNA sequence: TGTGCCAGCAGCTTACGCACCTACAATGAGCAGTTCTTC. Protein: CASSLRTYNEQFF.